The clone carrying this T cell receptor (beta chain) was observed a single time. Its antigen is undetermined. Blood draws occurred at baseline, cycle 4 day 1, and cycle 7 day 1. The data were obtained in a study of OX40 agonist ivuxolimab in advanced cancers. Study at large: At 65% to 85% male, the cohort had a mean age of 60 years, ranging from about 20 to 79. Around 40% of patients had received prior checkpoint inhibitor therapy. Study observations and caveats: Fewer expanded clones were found on average in CD4+ than in CD8+ T cells.

Libraries were prepared by immunoSEQ multiplex PCR; TCRdb keeps only in-frame clonotypes and omits some of them. The sample consists of roughly 7,000 clones, around 70% of them appearing once. Germline V CDR1 and CDR2: MNHNY, SVGAGI (reference sequence). This CDR3 has 14 amino acids. V gave up 4 bases and J gave up 5 bases, with 12 bases separating them. The chain employs TRBV6-6 and TRBJ1-5; D possibly corresponds to TRBD1 (5 bases). This specimen was CD4+ or CD8+ T cells sorted from blood, taken in a trial of the OX40 agonist ivuxolimab. The sequence was obtained from an adult with an advanced solid tumor such as melanoma, head and neck, liver or kidney cancer. The CDR3 DNA sequence: TGTGCCAGCAGTTCCTCGGGGGGATATCAGCCCCAGCATTTT. Translating gives CASSSSGGYQPQHF.